This T cell receptor (beta chain) was recovered during a study of radiation and T cells in renal cell carcinoma (dated by TCRdb to 2018 to 2020). Concerning the study at large: In total, approximately 55 samples, comprising roughly 25 tumors and some 27 peripheral blood samples, were subjected to TCR beta sequencing. In the 53 samples combined, some 4,000,000 unique CDR3 nucleotide sequences were found, encoding approximately 2,800,000 unique CDR3 amino acid sequences. Study-wide findings and limitations: TCR clonality was higher in irradiated tumors than in controls, as the top 100 clonotypes made up an average of around 54% of the repertoire in irradiated tumors compared with 43% in nephrectomy-only tumors. Because pretreatment tumor biopsies were not available, the study could not determine whether clonotypes were already present within the tumor at baseline. Compared with control tumors, irradiated tumors had a greater number of dominant CDR3 motifs, and these motifs made up a bigger portion of the repertoire. The single-armed trial design could not address effects of radiation dose or scheduling on the TCR repertoire. Only small tumor regions of roughly 1 g were available, so intratumoral heterogeneity was not captured. In blood, the top tumor clonotypes increased from baseline to 2 weeks after radiation and then shrank by 4 weeks, which suggests a temporary expansion of tumor-resident clones.

The germline V gene (reference sequence) supplies CDR1 SGHNT and CDR2 YYREEE. From its cysteine to its phenylalanine, the CDR3 spans 17 amino acids. Just CDR3 DNA is preserved here, 51 bases in frame from base 1. V loses 4 bases of germline sequence and J loses 1 base, and the interval between the two ends is 19 bases. In the case of this clone: There is no known antigen for this receptor. A read error is the likely source, as a far larger clone sits one nucleotide away. Within the sample, other DNA sequences also encode this same CDR3.

The label giving this sample's time point can be read as: tumor resected at nephrectomy. The treatment or condition label here, explained by the study, means: 15 Gy SBRT to primary tumor, nephrectomy 4 weeks later. The samples were drawn from a clinical trial, where primary renal cell carcinomas were treated with 15 Gy of stereotactic body radiation therapy and then removed by nephrectomy 4 weeks afterward. All patients had renal cell carcinoma with clear cell pathology. The tumors were dissociated mechanically, digested with collagenase/hyaluronidase at 37 degrees C, processed in gentleMACS C tubes, and kept in liquid nitrogen. The QIAamp DNA Blood Mini Kit (Qiagen) was used to prepare genomic DNA for TCR sequencing. Only samples passing all quality control checks were included in the analyses. TCR beta libraries were generated from genomic DNA with the immunoSEQ kit, following the manufacturer's recommendations. Library preparation used a first multiplex PCR with proprietary primers, then a second PCR adding unique barcodes, with bead cleanups after each round. A positive control reaction and a negative control reaction, both provided in the kit, were run with every batch of samples. The final libraries underwent checking on an Agilent 4200 TapeStation D1000 ScreenTape, volumetric pooling, and quantification by qPCR. Sequencing was performed on an Illumina NextSeq500 using a MidOutput 150-cycle cartridge, with 156 Read1 cycles, 15 Index1 cycles, and the kit custom primers. The pooled library was loaded at around 1.1 pM with a roughly 20% PhiX control spike-in. The original pipeline was this. Vendor-processed data were analyzed in R, and a clonotype was defined as all T cells sharing the same CDR3 nucleotide sequence. For clone abundance analyses, frequencies were normalized to the 10,000 most abundant clones in each sample. Public T cell clones, averaging fewer than five per sample, were removed before analysis. Dominant motif analysis used ImmunoMap with the PAM10 matrix, gap penalty 30 and homology threshold 0.3; motifs with cumulative frequency at least 0.01 counted as dominant. A difference in abundance of at least 32-fold between compartments was used to define tumor-enriched and baseline blood-enriched clonotypes. Similarity between tumor and blood repertoires was quantified using the Baroni-Urbani and Buser coefficient, and groups were compared with two-tailed Wilcoxon tests in R. TCRdb carries this immuneACCESS record with in-frame sequences only. Its versions omit some clonotypes, under half of them owing to an unresolved V gene in the studies checked, with the rest unexplained. That table gives V, J and clone size, and the DNA gave D and trimming. The sample records just over 15,000 clones, 50% to 75% of which are singletons. The ten biggest clones cover around 30% of the sample.

This specimen consisted of tumor tissue, obtained from a patient whose treatment included radiotherapy and nephrectomy. The source of this sequence is a woman aged 65 to 85 with renal cell carcinoma. Here the chain combines TRBV5-4 and TRBJ2-3; TRBD2 could be the D gene, as 6 bases match. DNA sequence: TGTGCCAGCAGCCAAGATCGGCTAGCGTACCGCACAGATACGCAGTATTTT. This yields the protein CASSQDRLAYRTDTQYF.